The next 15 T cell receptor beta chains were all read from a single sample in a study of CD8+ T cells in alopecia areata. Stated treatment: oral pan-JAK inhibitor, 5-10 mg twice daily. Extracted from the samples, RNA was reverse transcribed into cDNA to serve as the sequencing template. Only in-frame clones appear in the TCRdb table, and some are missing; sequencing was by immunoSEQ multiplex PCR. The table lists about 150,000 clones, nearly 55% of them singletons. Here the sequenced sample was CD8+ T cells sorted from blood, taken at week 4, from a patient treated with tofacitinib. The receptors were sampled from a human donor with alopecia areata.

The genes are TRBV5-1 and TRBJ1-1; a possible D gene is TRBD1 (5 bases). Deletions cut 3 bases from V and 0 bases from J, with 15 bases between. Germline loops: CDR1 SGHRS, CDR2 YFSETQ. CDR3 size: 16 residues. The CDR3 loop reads CASSSGSGGMNTEAFF. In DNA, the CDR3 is TGCGCCAGCAGCTCGGGGTCCGGGGGGATGAACACTGAAGCTTTCTTT.

The CDR3 spells CASSSSEVYEQYF. The CDR3 region has the DNA TGTGCCAGCAGCTCTAGCGAGGTCTACGAGCAGTACTTC. The chain employs TRBV13 and TRBJ2-7, with D perhaps TRBD2 (6 bases). Germline V gene data show CDR1 as PRHDT and CDR2 as FYEKMQ (reference sequence). The length of the CDR3 is 13 residues. V was cut by 4 bases and J by 3 bases, with 10 bases left in between.

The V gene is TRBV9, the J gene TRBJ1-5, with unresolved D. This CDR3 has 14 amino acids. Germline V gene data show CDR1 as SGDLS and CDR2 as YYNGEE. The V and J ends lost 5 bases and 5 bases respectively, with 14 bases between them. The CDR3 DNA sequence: TGTGCCAGCAGTCCCGACGGTACTCATCAGCCCCAGCATTTT. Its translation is CASSPDGTHQPQHF.

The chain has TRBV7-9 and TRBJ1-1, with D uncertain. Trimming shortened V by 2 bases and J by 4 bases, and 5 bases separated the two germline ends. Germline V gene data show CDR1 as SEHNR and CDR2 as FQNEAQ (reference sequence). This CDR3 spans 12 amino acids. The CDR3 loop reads CASSLLGTEAFF. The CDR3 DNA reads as TGTGCCAGCAGCTTACTGGGCACTGAAGCTTTCTTT.

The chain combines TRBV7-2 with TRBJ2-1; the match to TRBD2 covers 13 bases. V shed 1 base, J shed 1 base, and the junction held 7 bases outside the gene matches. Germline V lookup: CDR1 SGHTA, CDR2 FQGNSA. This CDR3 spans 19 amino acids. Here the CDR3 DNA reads TGTGCCAGCAGCTTAGTCAACGGACTAGCGGGGGTATCCTACAATGAGCAGTTCTTC. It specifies CASSLVNGLAGVSYNEQFF.

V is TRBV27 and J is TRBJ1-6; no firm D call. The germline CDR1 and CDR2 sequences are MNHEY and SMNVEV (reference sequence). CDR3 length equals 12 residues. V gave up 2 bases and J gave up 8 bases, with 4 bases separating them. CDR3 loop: CASSLGDSPLHF. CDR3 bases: TGTGCCAGCAGTTTAGGGGATTCACCCCTCCACTTT.

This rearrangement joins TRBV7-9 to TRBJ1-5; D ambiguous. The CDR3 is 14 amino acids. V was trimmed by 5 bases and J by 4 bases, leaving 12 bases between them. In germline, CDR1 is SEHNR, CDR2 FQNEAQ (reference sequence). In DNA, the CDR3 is TGTGCCAGCAGCACCATGGCGGTGAATCAGCCCCAGCATTTT. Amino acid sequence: CASSTMAVNQPQHF.

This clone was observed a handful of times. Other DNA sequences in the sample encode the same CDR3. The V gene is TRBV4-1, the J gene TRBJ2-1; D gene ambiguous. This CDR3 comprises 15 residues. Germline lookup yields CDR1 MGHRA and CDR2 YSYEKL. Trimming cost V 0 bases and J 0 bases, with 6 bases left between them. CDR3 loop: CASSQDRSSYNEQFF. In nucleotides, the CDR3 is TGCGCCAGCAGCCAAGATCGGAGCTCCTACAATGAGCAGTTCTTC.

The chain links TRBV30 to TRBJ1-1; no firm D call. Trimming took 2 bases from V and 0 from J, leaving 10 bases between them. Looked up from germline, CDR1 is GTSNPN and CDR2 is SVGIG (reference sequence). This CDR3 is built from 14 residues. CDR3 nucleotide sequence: TGTGCCTGGAGTTATGAGGGCATGAACACTGAAGCTTTCTTT. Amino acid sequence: CAWSYEGMNTEAFF.

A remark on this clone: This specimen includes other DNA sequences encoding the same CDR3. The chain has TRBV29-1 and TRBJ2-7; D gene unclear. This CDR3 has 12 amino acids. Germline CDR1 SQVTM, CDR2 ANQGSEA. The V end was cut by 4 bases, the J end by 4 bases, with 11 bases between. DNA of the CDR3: TGCAGCGTTGTGGGCAGACCTTACGAGCAGTACTTC. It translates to CSVVGRPYEQYF.

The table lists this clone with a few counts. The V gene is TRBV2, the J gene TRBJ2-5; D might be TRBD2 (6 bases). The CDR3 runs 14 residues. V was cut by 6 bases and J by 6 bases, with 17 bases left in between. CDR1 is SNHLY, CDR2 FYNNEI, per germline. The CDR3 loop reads CASRQTSLWKTQYF. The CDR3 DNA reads TGTGCCAGCAGACAGACTAGTTTGTGGAAGACCCAGTACTTC.

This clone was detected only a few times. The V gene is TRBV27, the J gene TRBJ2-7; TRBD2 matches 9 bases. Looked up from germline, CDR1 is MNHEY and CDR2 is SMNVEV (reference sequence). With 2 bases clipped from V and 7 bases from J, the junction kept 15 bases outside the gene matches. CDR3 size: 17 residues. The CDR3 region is CASSLPPRQRGVWEQYF. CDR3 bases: TGTGCCAGCAGTTTACCCCCCCGCCAGCGGGGGGTCTGGGAGCAGTACTTC.

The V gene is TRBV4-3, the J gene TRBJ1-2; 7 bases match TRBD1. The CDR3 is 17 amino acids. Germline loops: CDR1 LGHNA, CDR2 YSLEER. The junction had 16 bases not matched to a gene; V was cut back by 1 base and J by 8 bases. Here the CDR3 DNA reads TGCGCCAGCAGCCAAGGACAGGGTGGTAGTAGTGGTTACGGCTACACCTTC. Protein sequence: CASSQGQGGSSGYGYTF.

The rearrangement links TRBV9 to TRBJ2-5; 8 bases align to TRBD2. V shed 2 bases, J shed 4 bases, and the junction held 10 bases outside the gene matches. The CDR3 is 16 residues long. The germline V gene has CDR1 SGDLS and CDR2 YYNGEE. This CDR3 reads CASSVTRGGRVETQYF. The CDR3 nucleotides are TGTGCCAGCAGCGTCACTCGGGGGGGCCGAGTAGAGACCCAGTACTTC.

This CDR3 reads CASSTQTGVYGYTF. The CDR3 coding sequence is TGTGCCAGCAGCACCCAGACAGGGGTCTATGGCTACACCTTC. The J gene is TRBJ1-2, the V gene TRBV5-6; 8 nucleotides line up with TRBD1. V dropped 4 bases and J dropped 4; count of bases not matched to a gene: 6. CDR1 is SGHDT, CDR2 YYEEEE, per germline. This CDR3 contains 14 residues.